A single sample is the source of the 10 T cell receptor beta chains below, sequenced in a study of T cells in narcolepsy. Libraries were prepared by immunoSEQ multiplex PCR; TCRdb keeps only in-frame clonotypes and omits some of them. This table has some 23,000 clones, 84% appearing once. The sample taken for sequencing was CD45RA- memory CD4+ T cells from PBMCs. These TCRs come from a human donor with narcolepsy.

The chain has TRBV10-2 and TRBJ2-3; D is unclear. Germline assignment: CDR1 WSHSY and CDR2 SAAADI. The CDR3 is 14 amino acids. V lost 7 bases, J lost 0 bases, and 11 bases lay in between. CDR3 region: CASTPPDSTDTQYF. The CDR3 DNA is TGCGCCAGCACCCCCCCAGACAGCACAGATACGCAGTATTTT.

The chain employs TRBV4-3 and TRBJ2-7, with 9 bases lining up with TRBD1. CDR1 is LGHNA and CDR2 is YSLEER in the germline V gene. The CDR3 is made up of 15 amino acids. Trimming cost V 0 bases and J 2 bases; bases outside gene matches: 2. The CDR3 protein is CASSQEGQGPYEQYF. In DNA form, the CDR3 reads TGCGCCAGCAGCCAAGAGGGACAGGGACCCTACGAGCAGTACTTC.

The chain joins TRBV19 to TRBJ2-5; 8 nucleotides match TRBD2. CDR1 is LNHDA, CDR2 SQIVND, per germline (reference sequence). With V trimmed by 6 bases and J by 3 bases, 15 bases remained unmatched. The CDR3 runs 17 residues. CDR3 nucleotides: TGTGCCAGTAGCCCCGGGCCCACCGGGAGGGGTAAAGAGACCCAGTACTTC. This codes for CASSPGPTGRGKETQYF.

This chain links TRBV4-3 with TRBJ2-1; TRBD2 matches 11 bases. This CDR3 spans 14 amino acids. CDR1 and CDR2 (germline): LGHNA, YSLEER. Unmatched junction bases numbered 1, after V lost 3 bases and J lost 6 bases. The CDR3 sequence: CASSQGLAANEQFF. CDR3 nucleotides: TGCGCCAGCAGCCAGGGACTAGCGGCCAATGAGCAGTTCTTC.

This chain links TRBV10-3 with TRBJ1-1; TRBD1 matches 7 bases. The CDR3 is 13 residues long. Germline V CDR1 and CDR2: ENHRY, SYGVKD. J was trimmed by 7 bases and V by 6 bases; bases with no gene match: 8. The CDR3 here is CAIRRTGSNEAFF. The CDR3 region has the DNA TGTGCCATCAGGAGGACAGGCTCTAATGAAGCTTTCTTT.

The genes are TRBV19 and TRBJ1-2; 8 nucleotides line up with TRBD1. Trimming at V came to 4 bases and at J to 3 bases, leaving 10 bases not matched to a gene. The CDR3 runs 16 residues. Per germline, CDR1 LNHDA and CDR2 SQIVND (reference sequence). The CDR3 DNA reads TGTGCCAGTAGTAACATCCGGACAGGGTTGCACTATGGCTACACCTTC. Amino acids: CASSNIRTGLHYGYTF.

This chain connects TRBV27 to TRBJ2-3; D is unclear. The V and J ends lost 6 bases and 0 bases respectively, with 7 bases between them. CDR1 and CDR2 (germline): MNHEY, SMNVEV (reference sequence). The CDR3 has 13 amino acids. CDR3 amino acids: CASSLHSTDTQYF. In DNA, the CDR3 is TGTGCCAGCAGCCTCCATAGCACAGATACGCAGTATTTT.

This clone appeared once. V usage is TRBV19 and J usage is TRBJ2-2; 7 nucleotides match TRBD1. This CDR3 region has 16 residues. Losses at the gene ends were 9 bases for V and 1 base for J; bases not matched to a gene: 11. Germline V lookup: CDR1 LNHDA, CDR2 SQIVND (reference sequence). CDR3 nucleotides: TGTGCCAGCCAACCCAAGGGACAGCTGAACACCGGGGAGCTGTTTTTT. Encoded protein: CASQPKGQLNTGELFF.

The chain has TRBV6-1 and TRBJ2-3, with TRBD2 matching 10 bases. Germline V gene sequence: CDR1 MNHNS, CDR2 SASEGT. V lost 3 bases, J lost 9 bases, and 9 bases stayed unmatched. CDR3 size: 15 residues. The CDR3 is CASSDPASGRRTQYF. The DNA of the CDR3 is TGTGCCAGCAGTGACCCCGCTAGCGGGAGAAGGACGCAGTATTTT.

The gene calls are TRBV18 and TRBJ2-7, with 7 bases lining up with TRBD1. CDR1 KGHSH and CDR2 LQKENI come from the germline V gene. The V and J ends lost 4 bases and 4 bases, in that order; junction bases with no gene match: 10. The CDR3 contains 15 residues. CDR3 DNA: TGTGCCAGCTCACTGCAAGGGGGCGAGGGTTACGAGCAGTACTTC. Amino acids: CASSLQGGEGYEQYF.